This entry concerns a single T cell receptor beta chain. Its specificity is unknown. Per the germline V gene, CDR1 is MDHEN and CDR2 is SYDVKM. The CDR3 has 18 residues. After removal of 1 base from V and 3 bases from J, the junction contained 13 bases not matched to a gene. The data are from a study of OX40 agonist ivuxolimab in advanced cancers. Study-level points and caveats: The work left the antigen specificity of expanded peripheral T cells undetermined.

Some clones are missing from TCRdb's copy, which holds only in-frame ones; the method was immunoSEQ multiplex PCR. Of about 62,000 clones listed, roughly 84% were seen once; the top ten hold roughly 2.4%. The source of this sequence is an adult with an advanced solid tumor such as melanoma, head and neck, liver or kidney cancer. The V gene is TRBV28, the J gene TRBJ2-7, with TRBD1 matching over 9 bases. Sequences were derived from CD4+ or CD8+ T cells sorted from blood, sampled in a trial of the OX40 agonist ivuxolimab. The CDR3 here is CASSLFSVGRTGDYEQYF. As DNA, the CDR3 is TGTGCCAGCAGTTTATTTTCGGTAGGTAGGACAGGGGACTACGAGCAGTACTTC.